The source of this T cell receptor beta chain is a study of shared clonotypes between healthy human individuals (dated by TCRdb to about 2020). Notes on the research overall: The cohort included three men and a couple of women between 18 and 49 years of age. For each donor, CD4 naive and CD4 memory were each given three plates, CD8 naive was given two plates, and CD8 memory was given one plate. Each donor's leukapheresis produced roughly between roughly 0.85 and 10 billion PBMCs. Blood TCR repertoires of about five healthy adults were deeply sequenced to estimate repertoire size and the extent of clonotype sharing between individuals. Different laboratories and diverse techniques were used to prepare libraries and sequence TCR repertoires, to increase sequencing depth and limit assay-specific biases. General study outcomes and caveats: Naive subsets generally had larger estimated clonotype richness than memory subsets. Pairwise subsampling led to the expectation that sequencing depth would affect the degree of clonotype sharing among donors. Higher generation probabilities were observed for clonotypes shared by all four sorted-subset donors than for non-shared clonotypes. Sampling was limited to blood, and TCR repertoires in tissue likely differ from TCR repertoires in blood. Incomplete sequencing was indicated by rarefaction of sorted-subset datasets, despite the large sequencing depth. Sharing across a few donors was observed for about 4.8% of naive CD4, 3.5% of naive CD8, 2.3% of memory CD4, and around 0.44% of memory CD8 clonotypes. Because the study included a small number of donors, the genetic and exposure-history diversity represented was limited.

Counted from cysteine to phenylalanine, this CDR3 has 17 amino acids. Kept here is only the CDR3 DNA, which spans 51 bases and is read in frame from base 1. Reading the germline V gene gives CDR1 KGHSH and CDR2 LQKENI. The junction shows trimming of 2 bases on V and 8 bases on J, and the gene matches do not reach 11 bases of it. Donors were healthy HIV-negative adults with no recently reported acute infections or vaccinations. Every donor was a Caucasian adult living in Nashville, Tennessee, USA. CD8 memory samples were composed of magnetically selected CD45RO+ cells combined with CCR7-negative CD45RA+ effector memory (TemRA) cells. Blood was collected by leukapheresis, and PBMCs were isolated by Ficoll-Histopaque density gradient centrifugation and then cryopreserved in liquid nitrogen vapor phase. Analytical flow cytometry was used to check the purity and quantity of each magnetically sorted T cell population. From each sorted fraction, genomic DNA was isolated and quantified by UV absorbance on a Nanodrop 2000c.

TCR CDR3 regions were amplified from genomic DNA by multiplex PCR using the deep immunoSEQ assay. Extracted genomic DNA from each cell subset was spread evenly across all wells of several immunoSEQ 96-well plates, with each plate serving as a replicate. For sorted subsets, 200 to 250 ng of genomic DNA, equivalent to tens of thousands of T cell genomes, went into each replicate PCR. The purified libraries were quantified using a Qubit 3.0 fluorometer, sized with a Bioanalyzer 2100, and then quantified again using the KAPA Library Quantification kit. Every immunoSEQ 96-well plate was sequenced on a separate single-read 150-cycle Illumina NextSeq 550 flow cell. Processing in the source paper ran as follows. Because only junctional sequences without quality scores were contained in the immunoSEQ output, filtering matching that applied to full-length reads could not be performed. To assign V/J genes and CDR3, sequences were annotated using PyIR, a Python wrapper for IgBLAST v1.9, with IMGT germline references. Reads were filtered out if the reads had weak V/J assignments (E-value above 1e-6), no CDR3, stop codons, out-of-frame junctions, or ambiguous translated residues. A V3J clonotype was defined by an identical inferred V gene, J gene, and CDR3 amino acid sequence. Percentage overlap between repertoires was computed as shared unique clonotypes divided by the size of the smaller repertoire. Repertoire richness was assessed with RTK rarefaction, the Chao1 estimator, and Recon v2.1 estimates of unobserved clonotypes. Generation probabilities for all TCRbeta clonotypes obtained by the gDNA method from a few donors were computed using OLGA. Drawn from immuneACCESS, this table holds only the in-frame rearrangements with V and J called that TCRdb kept. Clones are partly lost; checked studies trace under half to an unresolved V gene and leave the rest unexplained. Clone size and V and J calls were adopted from that table, with D and trimming inferred from the DNA. Here the sample has 98,000 or so clones; 68% occur a single time. The biggest ten clones account for roughly 22% of the sample.

In regard to this clone: The clone's antigen remains unknown. Base qualities are not provided; no much larger clone lies one nucleotide away.

The chain uses TRBV18 and TRBJ2-1; 11 of the junction bases match TRBD2. The receptor comes from a woman aged 25 to 39 in good health. Sequencing was carried out using memory CD8+ T cells sorted from blood. What the cell subset or site label conveys for this sample: CD45RO+ cells pooled with CCR7-negative TemRA cells. The bases read TGTGCCAGCTCACCAGATAGCGGGAGGGCCGATATCGATGAGCAGTTCTTC. Translated, this gives CASSPDSGRADIDEQFF.